This record covers a single T cell receptor beta chain. Method: immunoSEQ multiplex PCR; TCRdb's copy keeps in-frame clones and lacks some. The sample has approximately 44,000 clones, about nine tenths seen once; the top ten hold about 0.73%. Deletions cut 1 base from V and 5 bases from J, with 11 bases between. The CDR3 runs to 14 residues. Germline V CDR1 and CDR2: LGHNA, YSLEER. The data belong to a study of T cell changes during pregnancy in multiple sclerosis. This material consisted of CD4+ T cells from peripheral blood mononuclear cells, taken before pregnancy. The gene calls are TRBV4-3 and TRBJ2-5; D remains ambiguous. This TCR came from a female donor with multiple sclerosis, enrolled in a pregnancy study. CDR3 residues: CASSQAVLSETQYF. In nucleotides, the CDR3 is TGCGCCAGCAGCCAAGCGGTATTGTCGGAGACCCAGTACTTC.